This TCR beta chain is from a study of OX40 agonist ivuxolimab in advanced cancers. CDR3 length equals 13 residues. Trimming cost V 2 bases and J 4 bases, with 9 bases left between them. Germline assignment: CDR1 GTSNPN and CDR2 SVGIG (reference sequence). This clone was recorded a few times. TCRdb keeps only in-frame clones here, not all; method: immunoSEQ multiplex PCR. The sample has roughly 100,000 clones, about four fifths seen once. The rearrangement joins TRBV30 to TRBJ1-5; maybe TRBD1 (5 bases). The receptor was derived from an adult with an advanced solid tumor such as melanoma, head and neck, liver or kidney cancer. The sequences come from CD4+ or CD8+ T cells sorted from blood, collected in a trial of the OX40 agonist ivuxolimab. The DNA of the CDR3 is TGTGCCTGGAGTATGGCAGGGAATCAGCCCCAGCATTTT. Translation: CAWSMAGNQPQHF. Together with reference TRBV30 and TRBJ1-5, the CDR3 gives the full variable domain: SQTIHQWPATLVQPVGSPLSLECTVEGTSNPNLYWYRQAAGRGLQLLFYSVGIGQISSEVPQNLSASRPQDRQFILSSKKLLLSDSGFYLCAWSMAGNQPQHFGDGTRLSIL.